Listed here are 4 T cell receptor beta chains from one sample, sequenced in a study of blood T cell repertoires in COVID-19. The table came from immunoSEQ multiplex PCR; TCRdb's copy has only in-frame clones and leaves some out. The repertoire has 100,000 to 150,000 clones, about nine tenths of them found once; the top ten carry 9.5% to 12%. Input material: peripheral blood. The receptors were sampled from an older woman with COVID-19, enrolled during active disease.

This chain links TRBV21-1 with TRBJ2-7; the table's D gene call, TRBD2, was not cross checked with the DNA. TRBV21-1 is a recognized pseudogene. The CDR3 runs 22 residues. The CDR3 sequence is CASPSGGGNKPQGGPYPYEQYF. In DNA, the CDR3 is TGTGCCAGCCCTTCTGGGGGGGGGAACAAACCACAGGGAGGACCGTATCCCTACGAGCAGTACTTC.

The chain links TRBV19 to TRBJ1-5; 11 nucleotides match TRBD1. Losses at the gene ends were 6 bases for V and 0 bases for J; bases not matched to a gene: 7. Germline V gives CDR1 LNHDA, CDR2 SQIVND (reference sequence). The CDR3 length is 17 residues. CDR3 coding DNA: TGTGCCAGTAGCCGGGGACAGGGGGTAAATAGCAATCAGCCCCAGCATTTT. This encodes CASSRGQGVNSNQPQHF. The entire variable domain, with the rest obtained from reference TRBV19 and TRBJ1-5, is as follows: DGGITQSPKYLFRKEGQNVTLSCEQNLNHDAMYWYRQDPGQGLRLIYYSQIVNDFQKGDIAEGYSVSREKKESFPLTVTSAQKNPTAFYLCASSRGQGVNSNQPQHFGDGTRLSIL.

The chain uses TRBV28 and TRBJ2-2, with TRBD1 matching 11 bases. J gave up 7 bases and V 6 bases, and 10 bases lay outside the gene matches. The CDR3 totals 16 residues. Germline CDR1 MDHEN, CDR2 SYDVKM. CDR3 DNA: TGTGCCAGCAGCCGGGTGGGACAGGGGGTAAACGGGGAGCTGTTTTTT. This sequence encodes CASSRVGQGVNGELFF.

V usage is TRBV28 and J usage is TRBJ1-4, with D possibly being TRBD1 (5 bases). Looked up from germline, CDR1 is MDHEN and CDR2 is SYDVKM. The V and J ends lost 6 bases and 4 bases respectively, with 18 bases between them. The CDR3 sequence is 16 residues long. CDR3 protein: CASSLIPGRGNEKLFF. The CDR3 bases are TGTGCCAGCAGCCTTATCCCGGGGCGGGGTAATGAAAAACTGTTTTTT. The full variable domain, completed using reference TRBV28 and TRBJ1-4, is DVKVTQSSRYLVKRTGEKVFLECVQDMDHENMFWYRQDPGLGLRLIYFSYDVKMKEKGDIPEGYSVSREKKERFSLILESASTNQTSMYLCASSLIPGRGNEKLFFGSGTQLSVL.